The rows below give T cell receptor beta chains drawn from one sample of a study of OX40 agonist ivuxolimab in advanced cancers. TCRdb's table, derived via immunoSEQ multiplex PCR, lists solely in-frame clones and lacks some. This sample has tens of thousands of clones, with more than 75% found just once. This specimen was CD4+ or CD8+ T cells sorted from blood, taken in a trial of the OX40 agonist ivuxolimab. These receptors all stem from an adult with an advanced solid tumor such as melanoma, head and neck, liver or kidney cancer. Each CDR3 is given with its conserved first and last residue. The D gene is left open where the match is weak. Clone size, where shown, is once, few, many, or a class for clones that have expanded.

j_call d_call v_call clone_size cdr3_nt cdr3_aa
TRBJ2-7 . TRBV13 once TGTGCCAGCAGCTCGGGACTGGGAAGCTCCTACGAGCAGTACTTC CASSSGLGSSYEQYF
TRBJ2-3 TRBD1 TRBV7-9 . TGTGCCAGCAGCTCAAGGGGGACAGCCGACACAGATACGCAGTATTTT CASSSRGTADTDTQYF
TRBJ2-5 . TRBV5-8 . TGTGCCAGCAGCTTGGGGACAAAAGAGACCCAGTACTTC CASSLGTKETQYF
TRBJ1-3 TRBD1 TRBV7-8 . TGTGCCAGCAGCTTAGTTGTAGTTGCAGGGGGGGCCTCTGGAAACACCATATATTTT CASSLVVVAGGASGNTIYF
TRBJ1-1 . TRBV6-5 . TGTGCCAGCAGGAGTACAGGGAGGCCTGAAGCTTTCTTT CASRSTGRPEAFF
TRBJ1-2 . TRBV14 . TGTGCCAGCAGCCCCGGTTACAGAACAGCTAACTATGGCTACACCTTC CASSPGYRTANYGYTF
TRBJ1-3 . TRBV7-2 . TGTGCCAGCAGCTTAGATTCCAGGGCATCTGGAAACACCATATATTTT CASSLDSRASGNTIYF
TRBJ1-1 . TRBV7-2 . TGTGCCAGCAGCTTGTGGCTGAACACTGAAGCTTTCTTT CASSLWLNTEAFF
TRBJ2-7 TRBD1 TRBV2 . TGTGCCAGCAAAACCCGGGACAGGCTTCACGAGCAGTACTTC CASKTRDRLHEQYF
TRBJ2-7 . TRBV5-1 . TGCGCCAGCAGCTCCTCAGGGACCCCCTCGGGGCAGTACTTC CASSSSGTPSGQYF
TRBJ1-2 . TRBV10-3 . TGTGCCATCAGTGAATCGGAGGGTCTGAACTATGGCTACACCTTC CAISESEGLNYGYTF
TRBJ2-5 TRBD2 TRBV7-2 . TGTGCCAGCAGCTCCAGACTAGCGGACCTCCAAGAGACCCAGTACTTC CASSSRLADLQETQYF
TRBJ2-2 TRBD1 TRBV27 . TGTGCCAGCAGTCCAGACAGGGTAGGAACCGGGGAGCTGTTTTTT CASSPDRVGTGELFF
TRBJ2-5 TRBD2 TRBV5-1 . TGCGCCAGCAGCTTGGGGCTAGCGGGAGCCCTCCAAGAGACCCAGTACTTC CASSLGLAGALQETQYF
TRBJ1-5 . TRBV2 . TGTGCCAGCAGATCACTTAACCAGCCCCAGCATTTT CASRSLNQPQHF
TRBJ2-3 TRBD2 TRBV15 few TGTGCCACCAGTAGGCGGGAGGGAATGAAAACCACAGATACGCAGTATTTT CATSRREGMKTTDTQYF
TRBJ1-6 . TRBV7-2 . TGTGCCAGCAGCTTATGGCCGATTGAAGGTCTGAATTCACCCCTCCACTTT CASSLWPIEGLNSPLHF
TRBJ2-5 TRBD1 TRBV5-1 . TGCGCCAGCAGGGACCTTCAGGGGGCTGAGACCCAGTACTTC CASRDLQGAETQYF
TRBJ1-6 . TRBV7-2 . TGTGCCAGCAGCTCTCGAGGGGCGTCCTATAATTCACCCCTCCACTTT CASSSRGASYNSPLHF
TRBJ2-1 . TRBV7-3 . TGTGCCAGCAGCTTCTTGCCACAGGGAGTATCCTACAATGAGCAGTTCTTC CASSFLPQGVSYNEQFF
TRBJ1-5 . TRBV7-2 . TGTGCCAGCAGCTTATTCGACCGGGCGTACAATCAGCCCCAGCATTTT CASSLFDRAYNQPQHF
TRBJ1-6 . TRBV9 . TGTGCCAGCAGGGGGGACGGTCAAAAATCACCCCTCCACTTT CASRGDGQKSPLHF
TRBJ2-2 TRBD2 TRBV7-7 . TGTGCCAGCAGCCCAAGGGGTCTAGCGGGGTCGAACACCGGGGAGCTGTTTTTT CASSPRGLAGSNTGELFF
TRBJ2-7 TRBD1 TRBV4-1 . TGCGCCAGCAGCCAAGGTCCGACAGGGGGCTTCTACGAGCAGTACTTC CASSQGPTGGFYEQYF
TRBJ1-2 TRBD1 TRBV4-3 once TGCGCCAGCAGCCAAGATAGGGACAGGGGGAAAGGCTACACCTTC CASSQDRDRGKGYTF
TRBJ1-2 . TRBV6-5 . TGTGCCAGGAAGCCGTCGGCGGGGGGGCACTATGGCTACACCTTC CARKPSAGGHYGYTF
TRBJ2-1 TRBD2 TRBV7-9 . TGTGCCAGCAGCTCACAAGCGGGAGGCGTCACCAATGAGCAGTTCTTC CASSSQAGGVTNEQFF
TRBJ2-7 TRBD2 TRBV6-6 . TGTGCCAGCAGTTCCACTAGCGGGACCTACGAGCAGTACTTC CASSSTSGTYEQYF
TRBJ2-7 TRBD2 TRBV12-5 . TGTGCTAGTGGTTCACGGCTAGCGGGAGGTTGGTACGAGCAGTACTTC CASGSRLAGGWYEQYF
TRBJ1-4 . TRBV18 . TGTGCCAGCTCACCTACCACCCGTCAGCCCAATGAAAAACTGTTTTTT CASSPTTRQPNEKLFF
TRBJ2-2 . TRBV5-1 . TGCGCCAGCAGCTTGAGGGGGGATCGCACCGGGGAGCTGTTTTTT CASSLRGDRTGELFF
TRBJ1-1 TRBD1 TRBV6-5 few TGTGCCAGCACTCGACAGGGGAGGAACACTGAAGCTTTCTTT CASTRQGRNTEAFF
TRBJ2-7 TRBD2 TRBV6-6 once TGTGCCAGCAGGACTAGCGGGAGTAATTACGAGCAGTACTTC CASRTSGSNYEQYF
TRBJ2-1 TRBD1 TRBV6-6 few TGTGCCAGCAGTCGACGGGACAGTGTCTACAATGAGCAGTTCTTC CASSRRDSVYNEQFF
TRBJ2-6 . TRBV15 . TGTGCCACCAGCAGAGGATCCGGGGATGGGGCCAACGTCCTGACTTTC CATSRGSGDGANVLTF
TRBJ1-1 TRBD1 TRBV4-1 . TGCGCCAGCAGCCGCCCTACCCGGAGACAGGGAGGGACTGAAGCTTTCTTT CASSRPTRRQGGTEAFF
TRBJ2-7 TRBD1 TRBV4-1 . TGCGCCAGCAGCCTAGGACAGGTCTACGAGCAGTACTTC CASSLGQVYEQYF
TRBJ2-3 . TRBV2 once TGTGCCAGCAGTGAAGGAGACAGTCTAATCACAGATACGCAGTATTTT CASSEGDSLITDTQYF
TRBJ2-3 . TRBV7-2 . TGTGCCAGCAGCTTTTCCGGGGGCGCCTTCGGGACAGATACGCAGTATTTT CASSFSGGAFGTDTQYF
TRBJ2-1 TRBD2 TRBV2 . TGTGCCAGCAGTGGCCGGGGACTAGCGGGTAATGAGCAGTTCTTC CASSGRGLAGNEQFF
TRBJ1-4 TRBD1 TRBV6-1 . TGTGCCAGCAGTGCGCTGGGACAGGGGGCAAATGAAAAACTGTTTTTT CASSALGQGANEKLFF
TRBJ2-1 . TRBV28 . TGTGCCAGCAGTCACGGATTTCCTAGCTCCTACAATGAGCAGTTCTTC CASSHGFPSSYNEQFF
TRBJ2-2 . TRBV11-2 . TGTGCCAGCAGCTTATCCCAAAGGGCTGTGAACACCGGGGAGCTGTTTTTT CASSLSQRAVNTGELFF
TRBJ1-2 . TRBV1 . TGCACCAGCAGCCAAGCTTCAGTGGTAGGGTTGAACTATGGCTACACCTTC CTSSQASVVGLNYGYTF
TRBJ1-2 TRBD1 TRBV6-5 . TGTGCCAGCAGTTACTCATTCGGCAGGGGGCAAGTTGGCTACACCTTC CASSYSFGRGQVGYTF
TRBJ2-7 TRBD1 TRBV28 . TGTGCCAGCAGTTTTTCGACAGGGGGGATCCAACTCAGCTCCTACGAGCAGTACTTC CASSFSTGGIQLSSYEQYF